This T cell receptor (beta chain) comes out of a study of response to subunit inactivated influenza vaccine. The ends were cut back, 3 bases at V and 1 base at J, with 8 bases in the middle. Germline-derived CDR1 and CDR2 are KGHDR and SFDVKD. The CDR3 extends over 14 amino acids. In its sample, this clonotype was seen a few times. TCRdb re-analysed the RT-PCR reads in MiXCR, keeping a single row per CDR3 protein. Found here are around 520,000 distinct CDR3 sequences, about 25% of them singletons; the top ten hold 1.5% to 2%. The gene calls are TRBV24-1 and TRBJ1-2, with D perhaps TRBD1 (5 bases). The receptor comes from a man aged 50 or older who received an inactivated influenza vaccine. This material consisted of CD4+ T cells sorted from PBMCs, taken roughly 5 days after vaccination. The CDR3 here is CATSDRGVNYGYTF. CDR3 DNA sequence: TGTGCCACCAGTGATCGGGGGGTTAACTATGGCTACACCTTC.